One sample yielded the 8 T cell receptor beta chains listed below, sequenced in a study of control samples from healthy donors and cancer patients. The method was immunoSEQ multiplex PCR; TCRdb's version includes in-frame clones alone and lacks a portion of them. The sample includes 90,000 to 110,000 clones, approximately 90% of them seen just once. Material for sequencing was blood. These receptors all stem from a woman aged 45-60 years in good health.

The chain carries TRBV11-2 and TRBJ2-3, with D possibly being TRBD1 (5 bases). The V end was cut by 2 bases, the J end by 4 bases, with 10 bases between. Germline V gene lookup returns CDR1 SGHAT and CDR2 FQNNGV. The CDR3 totals 14 residues. The CDR3 region is CASSLQGRADTQYF. The CDR3 coding sequence is TGTGCCAGCAGCTTACAGGGTAGGGCAGATACGCAGTATTTT. The variable domain in full, completed from reference TRBV11-2 and TRBJ2-3, reads EAGVAQSPRYKIIEKRQSVAFWCNPISGHATLYWYQQILGQGPKLLIQFQNNGVVDDSQLPKDRFSAERLKGVDSTLKIQPAKLEDSAVYLCASSLQGRADTQYFGPGTRLTVL.

This chain uses TRBV9 with TRBJ2-1, with 9 bases aligning to TRBD1. With 0 bases clipped from V and 4 bases from J, the junction kept 5 bases outside the gene matches. The germline V gene has CDR1 SGDLS and CDR2 YYNGEE. This CDR3 is 16 amino acids long. CDR3 DNA sequence: TGTGCCAGCAGCGTAGCGGGACAGGGCTGGTACAATGAGCAGTTCTTC. It specifies CASSVAGQGWYNEQFF. The complete variable domain, with remaining parts taken from reference TRBV9 and TRBJ2-1, reads DSGVTQTPKHLITATGQRVTLRCSPRSGDLSVYWYQQSLDQGLQFLIQYYNGEERAKGNILERFSAQQFPDLHSELNLSSLELGDSALYFCASSVAGQGWYNEQFFGPGTRLTVL.

The sample holds a few counts of this clone. J is TRBJ2-5 and V is TRBV27; D remains unclear. V was trimmed by 3 bases and J by 5 bases, leaving 7 bases between them. CDR3 size: 12 residues. The germline gives CDR1 MNHEY, CDR2 SMNVEV (reference sequence). The chain's CDR3 is CASSFGGETQYF. CDR3 DNA sequence: TGTGCCAGCAGTTTTGGTGGGGAGACCCAGTACTTC.

The chain combines TRBV7-8 with TRBJ2-1; the match to TRBD2 covers 13 bases. The CDR3 runs 19 residues. Germline V CDR1 and CDR2: SGHVS, FQNEAQ. Germline trimming cut 6 bases from V and 1 base from J; bases unmatched to any gene: 12. CDR3 sequence reads: CASRSSGTSGIRSYNEQFF. The CDR3 DNA follows: TGTGCCAGCAGGAGCTCCGGGACTAGCGGGATTCGATCCTACAATGAGCAGTTCTTC.

The J gene is TRBJ2-1, the V gene TRBV29-1; no clear D. CDR1 is SQVTM, CDR2 ANQGSEA, per germline. Trimming removed 0 bases from V and 9 bases from J, with 18 bases in between. This CDR3 has 15 amino acids. The CDR3 here is CSVEDGLGRPSEQFF. Here the CDR3 DNA reads TGCAGCGTTGAAGATGGTCTGGGCCGTCCCAGTGAGCAGTTCTTC.

The genes are TRBV6-6 and TRBJ1-1, with 8 bases matching TRBD1. CDR1 and CDR2 from the germline V gene are MNHNY and SVGAGI (reference sequence). V lost 7 bases and J lost 2; bases outside the gene matches: 6. This CDR3 comprises 14 residues. CDR3 coding DNA: TGTGCCAGCACCCGGACAGGGAGAAACACTGAAGCTTTCTTT. Amino acids: CASTRTGRNTEAFF.

The rearrangement links TRBV3-1 (or the pseudogene TRBV3-2) to TRBJ2-7, with 12 positions matching TRBD1. Germline trimming cut 6 bases from V and 1 base from J; bases unmatched to any gene: 4. The CDR3 loop spans 15 amino acids. Germline-derived CDR1 and CDR2 are LGHDT and YNNKEL (reference sequence). CDR3 bases: TGTGCCAGCAGTCTGGGACAGGGGGCTTCCTACGAGCAGTACGTC. Its protein is CASSLGQGASYEQYV.

V and J are TRBV9 and TRBJ2-7; D is uncertain. Between the trimmed V and J ends, which lost 0 bases and 4 bases, there was a span of 8 bases. CDR1 is SGDLS and CDR2 is YYNGEE in the germline V gene. The length of the CDR3 is 13 residues. CDR3 in DNA: TGTGCCAGCAGCGTAGACCAGACATACGAGCAGTACTTC. Protein product: CASSVDQTYEQYF. Full variable domain (outside the CDR3, taken from reference TRBV9 and TRBJ2-7): DSGVTQTPKHLITATGQRVTLRCSPRSGDLSVYWYQQSLDQGLQFLIQYYNGEERAKGNILERFSAQQFPDLHSELNLSSLELGDSALYFCASSVDQTYEQYFGPGTRLTVT.